Sequencing of this T cell receptor (beta chain) was carried out in a study of blood T cell repertoires in COVID-19. Looking at the study overall: Italy, Spain and the United States were the sources of the convalescent and acute COVID-19 samples. T cells, B-cell-depleted T cells, or PBMCs provided the cDNA or gDNA that served as material.

The length of the CDR3 is 14 residues. From germline, CDR1 is SGHRS and CDR2 YFSETQ. With V trimmed by 5 bases and J by 9 bases, 8 bases remained unmatched. Clones were sequenced by immunoSEQ multiplex PCR, and TCRdb holds only the in-frame ones, with some missing. The data hold some 67,000 clones, with approximately 79% observed a single time. The rearrangement joins TRBV5-1 to TRBJ2-1; 10 bases map to TRBD1. The sequencing sample was made of peripheral blood. This TCR derives from a woman between 55 and 75 years old with acute or convalescent COVID-19. The CDR3 bases are TGCGCCAGCAGAACGGACAGGGGGGTCACTGAGCAGTTCTTC. Its protein product is CASRTDRGVTEQFF.